The 5 T cell receptor beta chains given below trace back to one sample, sequenced in a study of OX40 agonist ivuxolimab in advanced cancers. This table comes from immunoSEQ multiplex PCR, and its TCRdb copy is limited to in-frame clones, with some not included. Of 20,000 to 25,000 clones in the sample, approximately 91% were seen once. The specimen comprised CD4+ or CD8+ T cells sorted from blood, sampled in a trial of the OX40 agonist ivuxolimab. The receptors here all came from an adult with an advanced solid tumor such as melanoma, head and neck, liver or kidney cancer.

Within the sample, this clone is large. The chain employs TRBV11-2 and TRBJ1-5; D uncertain. The length of the CDR3 is 13 residues. Germline V gene sequence: CDR1 SGHAT, CDR2 FQNNGV. V was pared by 5 bases and J by 6 bases, with 11 bases between. CDR3 in amino acids: CASSHGVLQPQHF. DNA for the CDR3: TGTGCCAGCAGCCATGGGGTCCTTCAGCCCCAGCATTTT.

The rearrangement uses TRBV4-1 and TRBJ2-7; D gene ambiguous. CDR1 MGHRA and CDR2 YSYEKL come from the germline V gene. This CDR3 region has 14 residues. V was clipped by 0 bases and J by 2 bases, with 8 bases between them. CDR3 in DNA: TGCGCCAGCAGCCAAGATCAAGGCACCTACGAGCAGTACTTC. Amino acid sequence: CASSQDQGTYEQYF.

This chain connects TRBV5-5 to TRBJ1-1; D is ambiguous. This CDR3 comprises 15 residues. Deletions cut 0 bases from V and 3 bases from J, with 12 bases between. CDR1 SGHKS and CDR2 YYEKEE come from the germline V gene (reference sequence). The CDR3 sequence: CASSLEGLGDTEAFF. The CDR3, as DNA: TGTGCCAGCAGCTTGGAGGGATTAGGAGACACTGAAGCTTTCTTT.

This clone was counted a single time. The chain has TRBV11-1 and TRBJ1-2, with 7 positions matching TRBD1. V shed 3 bases, J shed 2 bases, and the junction held 3 bases outside the gene matches. CDR3 length: 14 residues. The germline V gene has CDR1 SGHAT and CDR2 FQDESV (reference sequence). The CDR3 sequence is CASSFRTGNYGYTF. The CDR3 coding sequence is TGTGCCAGCAGCTTTCGGACAGGAAACTATGGCTACACCTTC.

The V and J genes are TRBV4-1 and TRBJ2-6; no clear D gene. The CDR3 is 18 residues long. Germline lookup yields CDR1 MGHRA and CDR2 YSYEKL. The germline V and J ends were trimmed by 3 bases and 0 bases, with 15 bases remaining between them. For the CDR3, the DNA is TGCGCCAGCAGCCAGGTGGGCTTCAAACCCTCTGGGGCCAACGTCCTGACTTTC. Translating it yields CASSQVGFKPSGANVLTF.